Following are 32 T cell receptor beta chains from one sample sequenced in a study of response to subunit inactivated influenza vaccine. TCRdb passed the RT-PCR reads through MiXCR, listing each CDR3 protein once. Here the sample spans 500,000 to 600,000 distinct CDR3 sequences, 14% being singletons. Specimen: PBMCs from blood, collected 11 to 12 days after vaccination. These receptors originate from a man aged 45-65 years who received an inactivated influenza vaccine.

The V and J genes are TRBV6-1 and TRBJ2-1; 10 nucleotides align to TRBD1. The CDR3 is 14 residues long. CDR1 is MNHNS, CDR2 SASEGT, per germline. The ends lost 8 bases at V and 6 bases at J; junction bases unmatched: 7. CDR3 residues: CASSWDRGSNEQFF. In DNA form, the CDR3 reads TGTGCCAGCTCCTGGGACAGGGGCTCCAATGAGCAGTTCTTC.

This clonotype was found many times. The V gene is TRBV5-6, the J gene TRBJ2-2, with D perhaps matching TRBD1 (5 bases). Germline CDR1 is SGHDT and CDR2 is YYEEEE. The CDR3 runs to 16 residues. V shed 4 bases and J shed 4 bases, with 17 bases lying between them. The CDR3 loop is CASSLTRQISTGELFF. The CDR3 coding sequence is TGTGCCAGCAGCCTTACGCGACAGATTAGCACCGGGGAGCTGTTTTTT.

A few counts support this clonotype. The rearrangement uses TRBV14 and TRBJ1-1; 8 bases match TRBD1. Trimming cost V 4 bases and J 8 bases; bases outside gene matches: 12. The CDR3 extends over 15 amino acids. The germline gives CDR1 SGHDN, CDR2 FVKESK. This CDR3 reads CASSLTGTGLEEAFF. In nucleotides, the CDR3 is TGTGCCAGCAGCCTAACCGGGACAGGACTCGAGGAAGCTTTCTTT.

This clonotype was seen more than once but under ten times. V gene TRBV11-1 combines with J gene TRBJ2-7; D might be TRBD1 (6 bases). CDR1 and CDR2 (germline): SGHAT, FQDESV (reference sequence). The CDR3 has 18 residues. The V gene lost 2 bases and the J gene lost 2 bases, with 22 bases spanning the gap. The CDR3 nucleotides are TGTGCCAGCAGCTTATTGTTGTTTGTTGGCAGGGGAACCTACGAGCAGTACTTC. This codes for CASSLLLFVGRGTYEQYF.

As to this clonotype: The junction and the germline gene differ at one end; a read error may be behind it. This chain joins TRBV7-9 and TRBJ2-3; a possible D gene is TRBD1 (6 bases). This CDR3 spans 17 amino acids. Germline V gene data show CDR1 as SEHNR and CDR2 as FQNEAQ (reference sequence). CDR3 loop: CASSLGGLGATTNTQYF. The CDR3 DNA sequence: TGTGCCAGCAGCTTAGGGGGGCTAGGGGCAACCACAAATACGCAGTATTTT.

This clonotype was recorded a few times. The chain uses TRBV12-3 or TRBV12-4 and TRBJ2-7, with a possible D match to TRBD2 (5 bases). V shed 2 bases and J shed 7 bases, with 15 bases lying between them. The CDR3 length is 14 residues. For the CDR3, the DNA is TGTGCCAGCAGTTTAAGAGAGGGCCCGAGGGAGCAGTACTTC. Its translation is CASSLREGPREQYF.

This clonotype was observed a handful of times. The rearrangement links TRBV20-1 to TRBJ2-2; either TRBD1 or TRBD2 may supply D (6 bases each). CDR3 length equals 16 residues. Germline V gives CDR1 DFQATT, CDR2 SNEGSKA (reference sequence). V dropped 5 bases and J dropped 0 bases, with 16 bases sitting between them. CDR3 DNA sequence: TGCAGTGCTCCGGGACTCAAGGGGGCGAACACCGGGGAGCTGTTTTTT. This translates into CSAPGLKGANTGELFF.

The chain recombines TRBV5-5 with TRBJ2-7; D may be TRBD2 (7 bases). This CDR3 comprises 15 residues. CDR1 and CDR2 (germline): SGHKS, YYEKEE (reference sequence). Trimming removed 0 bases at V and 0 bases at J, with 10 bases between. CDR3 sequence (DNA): TGTGCCAGCAGCTTGGGGGGGGGCTTCTCCTACGAGCAGTACTTC. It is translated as CASSLGGGFSYEQYF.

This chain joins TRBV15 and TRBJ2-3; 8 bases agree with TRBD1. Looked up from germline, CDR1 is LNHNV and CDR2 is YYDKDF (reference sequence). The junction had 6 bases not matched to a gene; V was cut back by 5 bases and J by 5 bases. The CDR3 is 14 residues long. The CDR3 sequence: CATSVDRGGDTQYF. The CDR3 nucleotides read TGTGCCACCAGCGTCGACAGGGGTGGAGATACGCAGTATTTT. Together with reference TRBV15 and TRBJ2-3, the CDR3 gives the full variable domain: DAMVIQNPRYQVTQFGKPVTLSCSQTLNHNVMYWYQQKSSQAPKLLFHYYDKDFNNEADTPDNFQSRRPNTSFCFLDIRSPGLGDTAMYLCATSVDRGGDTQYFGPGTRLTVL.

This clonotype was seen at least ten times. The CDR3 region is CASSLGSGSGQETQYF. For the CDR3, the DNA is TGCGCCAGCAGCTTGGGGAGCGGGTCCGGTCAAGAGACCCAGTACTTC. V is TRBV5-1 and J is TRBJ2-5; maybe TRBD2 (6 bases). V was shortened by 0 bases and J by 2 bases, with 14 bases between the two germline ends. Germline CDR1 is SGHRS and CDR2 is YFSETQ. The CDR3 contains 16 residues.

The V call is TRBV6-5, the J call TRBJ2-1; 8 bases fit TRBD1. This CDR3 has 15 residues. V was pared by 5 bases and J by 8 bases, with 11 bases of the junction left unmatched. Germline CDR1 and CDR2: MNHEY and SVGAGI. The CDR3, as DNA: TGTGCCAGCAGTCCAACAGGGGGAAGGAGGGATGAGCAGTTCTTC. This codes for CASSPTGGRRDEQFF.

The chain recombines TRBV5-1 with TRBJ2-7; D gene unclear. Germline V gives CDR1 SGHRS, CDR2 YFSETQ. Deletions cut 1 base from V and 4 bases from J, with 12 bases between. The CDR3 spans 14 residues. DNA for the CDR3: TGCGCCAGCAGCTTGACCCTGTATCCTTACGAGCAGTACTTC. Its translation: CASSLTLYPYEQYF.

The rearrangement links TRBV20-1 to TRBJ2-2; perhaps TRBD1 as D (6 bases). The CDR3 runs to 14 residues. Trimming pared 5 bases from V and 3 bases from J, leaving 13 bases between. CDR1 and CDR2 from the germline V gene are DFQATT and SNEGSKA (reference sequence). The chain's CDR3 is CSAYLDRHTGELFF. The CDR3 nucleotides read TGCAGTGCTTATCTTGACAGGCACACCGGGGAGCTGTTTTTT.

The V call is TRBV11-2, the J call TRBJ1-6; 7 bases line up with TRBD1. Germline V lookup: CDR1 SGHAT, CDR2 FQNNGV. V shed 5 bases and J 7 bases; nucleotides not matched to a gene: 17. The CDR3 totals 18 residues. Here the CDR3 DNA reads TGTGCCAGCAGCACCCGTTACTCCCGGGACAGAAAAAATTCACCCCTCCACTTT. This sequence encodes CASSTRYSRDRKNSPLHF.

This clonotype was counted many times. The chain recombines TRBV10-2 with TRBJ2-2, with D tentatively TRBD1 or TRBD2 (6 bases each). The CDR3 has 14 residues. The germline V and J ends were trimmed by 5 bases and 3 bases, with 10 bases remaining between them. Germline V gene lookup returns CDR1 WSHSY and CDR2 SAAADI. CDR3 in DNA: TGCGCCAGCAGTACGGGGGCGGACACCGGGGAGCTGTTTTTT. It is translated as CASSTGADTGELFF.

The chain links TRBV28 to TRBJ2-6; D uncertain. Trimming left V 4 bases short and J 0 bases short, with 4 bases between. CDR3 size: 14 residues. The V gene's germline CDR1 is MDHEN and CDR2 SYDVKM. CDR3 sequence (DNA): TGTGCCAGCAGTTATCCCTCTGGGGCCAACGTCCTGACTTTC. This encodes CASSYPSGANVLTF.

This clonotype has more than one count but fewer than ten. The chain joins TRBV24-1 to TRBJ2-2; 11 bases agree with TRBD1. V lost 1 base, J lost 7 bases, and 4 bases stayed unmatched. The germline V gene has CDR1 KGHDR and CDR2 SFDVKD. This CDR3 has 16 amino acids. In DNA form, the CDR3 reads TGTGCCACCAGTGATTTTCGGGACAGGGGGGACGGGGAGCTGTTTTTT. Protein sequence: CATSDFRDRGDGELFF.

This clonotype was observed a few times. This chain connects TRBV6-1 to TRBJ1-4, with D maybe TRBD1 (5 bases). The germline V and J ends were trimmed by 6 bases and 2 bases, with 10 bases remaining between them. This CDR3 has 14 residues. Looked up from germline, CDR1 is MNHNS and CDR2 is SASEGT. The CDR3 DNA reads TGTGCCAGCAGGCCAGGGCCTACTAATGAAAAACTGTTTTTT. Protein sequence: CASRPGPTNEKLFF.

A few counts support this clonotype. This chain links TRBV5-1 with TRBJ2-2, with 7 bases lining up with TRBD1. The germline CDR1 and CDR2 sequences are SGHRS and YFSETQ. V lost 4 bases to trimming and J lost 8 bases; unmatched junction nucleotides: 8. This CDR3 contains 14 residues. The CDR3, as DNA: TGCGCCAGCAGCGGGGGACAGATCGCGGGGGAGCTGTTTTTT. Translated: CASSGGQIAGELFF.

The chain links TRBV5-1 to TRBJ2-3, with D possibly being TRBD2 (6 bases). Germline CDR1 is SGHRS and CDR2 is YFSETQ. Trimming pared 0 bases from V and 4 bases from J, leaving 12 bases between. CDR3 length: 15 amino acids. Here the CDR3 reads CASSLGGRQADTQYF. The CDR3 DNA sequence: TGCGCCAGCAGCTTGGGAGGGAGGCAAGCAGATACGCAGTATTTT.

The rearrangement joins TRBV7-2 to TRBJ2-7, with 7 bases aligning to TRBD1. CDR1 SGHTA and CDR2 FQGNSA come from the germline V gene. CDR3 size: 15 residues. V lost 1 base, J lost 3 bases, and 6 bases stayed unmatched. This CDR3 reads CASSLGAGTDYEQYF. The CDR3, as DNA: TGTGCCAGCAGCTTAGGGGCCGGGACAGACTACGAGCAGTACTTC.

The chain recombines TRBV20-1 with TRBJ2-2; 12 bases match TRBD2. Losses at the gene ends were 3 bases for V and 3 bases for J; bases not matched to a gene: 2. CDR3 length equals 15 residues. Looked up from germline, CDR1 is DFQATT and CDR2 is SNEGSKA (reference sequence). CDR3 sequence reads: CSASPSGRDTGELFF. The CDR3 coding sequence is TGCAGTGCTAGCCCTAGCGGGAGGGACACCGGGGAGCTGTTTTTT.

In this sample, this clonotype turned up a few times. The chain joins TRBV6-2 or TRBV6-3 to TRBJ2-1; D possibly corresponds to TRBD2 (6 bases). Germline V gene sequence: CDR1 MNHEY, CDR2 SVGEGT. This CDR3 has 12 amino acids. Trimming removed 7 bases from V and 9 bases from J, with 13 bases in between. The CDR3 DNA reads TGTGCCAGCACCAAGCCGCGGGGTGAGCAGTTCTTC. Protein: CASTKPRGEQFF.

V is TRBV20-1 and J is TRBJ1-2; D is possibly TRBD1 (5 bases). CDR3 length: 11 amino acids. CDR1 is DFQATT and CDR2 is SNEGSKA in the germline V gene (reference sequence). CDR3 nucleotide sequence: TGCAGCGCCTCGGGGACCTATGGCTACACCTTC. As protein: CSASGTYGYTF.

The CDR3 bases are TGCGCCAGCAGCCACCGACAGGGGTCAACCCGGGAGACCCAGTACTTC. This encodes CASSHRQGSTRETQYF. This chain joins TRBV4-3 and TRBJ2-5; 8 bases are a match to TRBD1. V lost 3 bases and J lost 5; bases outside the gene matches: 11. The CDR3 loop spans 16 amino acids. Germline CDR1 is LGHNA and CDR2 is YSLEER.

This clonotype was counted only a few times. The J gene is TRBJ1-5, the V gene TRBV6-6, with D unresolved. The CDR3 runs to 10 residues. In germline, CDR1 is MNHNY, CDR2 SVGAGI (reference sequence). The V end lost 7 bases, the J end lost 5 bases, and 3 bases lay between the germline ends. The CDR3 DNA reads TGTGCCAGCAATTATCAGCCCCAGCATTTT. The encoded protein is CASNYQPQHF.

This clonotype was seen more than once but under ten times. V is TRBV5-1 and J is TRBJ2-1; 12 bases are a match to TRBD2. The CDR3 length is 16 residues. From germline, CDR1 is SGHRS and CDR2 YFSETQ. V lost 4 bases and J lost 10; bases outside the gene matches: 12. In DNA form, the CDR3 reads TGCGCCAGCAGCATAGCCTCACTAGCGGGGGGTCCGGAGCAGTTCTTC. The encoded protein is CASSIASLAGGPEQFF.

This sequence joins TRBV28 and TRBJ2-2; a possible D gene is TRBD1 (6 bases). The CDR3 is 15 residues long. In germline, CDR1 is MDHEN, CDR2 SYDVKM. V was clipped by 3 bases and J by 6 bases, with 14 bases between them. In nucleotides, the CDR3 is TGTGCCAGCAGTTTTACGGGTGGGGGCGCCGGGGAGCTGTTTTTT. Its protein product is CASSFTGGGAGELFF.

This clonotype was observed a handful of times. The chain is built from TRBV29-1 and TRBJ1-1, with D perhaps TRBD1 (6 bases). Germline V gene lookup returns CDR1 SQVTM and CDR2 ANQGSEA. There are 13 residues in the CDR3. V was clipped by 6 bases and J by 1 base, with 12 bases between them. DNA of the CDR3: TGCAGCGTCGCGGGACACCAGAACACTGAAGCTTTCTTT. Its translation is CSVAGHQNTEAFF.

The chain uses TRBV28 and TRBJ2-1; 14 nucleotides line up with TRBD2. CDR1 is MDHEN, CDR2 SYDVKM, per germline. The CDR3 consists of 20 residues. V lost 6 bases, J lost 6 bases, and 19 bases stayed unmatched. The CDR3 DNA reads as TGTGCCAGCAGGCCGGGGACAATAGGGACTAGCGGGAGTTTAAGCAATGAGCAGTTCTTC. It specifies CASRPGTIGTSGSLSNEQFF. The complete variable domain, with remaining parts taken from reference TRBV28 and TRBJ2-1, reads DVKVTQSSRYLVKRTGEKVFLECVQDMDHENMFWYRQDPGLGLRLIYFSYDVKMKEKGDIPEGYSVSREKKERFSLILESASTNQTSMYLCASRPGTIGTSGSLSNEQFFGPGTRLTVL.

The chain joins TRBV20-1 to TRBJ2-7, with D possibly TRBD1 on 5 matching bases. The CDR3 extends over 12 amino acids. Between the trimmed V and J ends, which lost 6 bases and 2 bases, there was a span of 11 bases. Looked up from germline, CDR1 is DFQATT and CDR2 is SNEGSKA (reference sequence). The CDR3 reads CSARKTAYEQYF. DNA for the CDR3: TGCAGTGCAAGAAAGACAGCCTACGAGCAGTACTTC.

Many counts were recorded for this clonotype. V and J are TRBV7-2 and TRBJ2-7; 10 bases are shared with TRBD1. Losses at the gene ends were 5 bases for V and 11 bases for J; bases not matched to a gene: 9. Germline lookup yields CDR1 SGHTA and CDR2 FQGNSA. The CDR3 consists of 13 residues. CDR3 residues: CASSPRDRGVKYF. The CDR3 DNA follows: TGTGCCAGCAGCCCCCGGGACAGGGGTGTGAAGTACTTC. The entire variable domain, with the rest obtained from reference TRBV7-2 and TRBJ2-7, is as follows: GAGVSQSPSNKVTEKGKDVELRCDPISGHTALYWYRQSLGQGLEFLIYFQGNSAPDKSGLPSDRFSAERTGGSVSTLTIQRTQQEDSAVYLCASSPRDRGVKYFGPGTRLTVT.